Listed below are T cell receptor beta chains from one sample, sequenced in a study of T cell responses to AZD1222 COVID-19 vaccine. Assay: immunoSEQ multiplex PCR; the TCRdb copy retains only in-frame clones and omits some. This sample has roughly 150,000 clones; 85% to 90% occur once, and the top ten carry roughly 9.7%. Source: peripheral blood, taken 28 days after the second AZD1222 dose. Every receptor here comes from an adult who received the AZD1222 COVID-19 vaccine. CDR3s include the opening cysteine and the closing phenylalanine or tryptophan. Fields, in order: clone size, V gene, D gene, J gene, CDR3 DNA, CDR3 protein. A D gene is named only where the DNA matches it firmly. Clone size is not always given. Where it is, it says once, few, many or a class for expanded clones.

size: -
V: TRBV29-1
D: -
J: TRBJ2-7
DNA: TGCAGCGTTGGGGACCGCCCAAACGAGCAGTACTTC
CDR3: CSVGDRPNEQYF

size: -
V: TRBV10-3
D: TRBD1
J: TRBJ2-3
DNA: TGTGCCATCAGTGAGTCGACAGGGGGTGGCTCAGATACGCAGTATTTT
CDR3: CAISESTGGGSDTQYF

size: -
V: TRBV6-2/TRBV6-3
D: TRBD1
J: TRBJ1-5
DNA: TGTGCCAGCAGCCCCGGACAGGGCCCGGGGCAGCCCCAGCATTTT
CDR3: CASSPGQGPGQPQHF

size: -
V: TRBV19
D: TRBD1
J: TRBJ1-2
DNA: TGTGCCAGTAGTATAGGGGGACAGGTTTATGGCTACACCTTC
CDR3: CASSIGGQVYGYTF

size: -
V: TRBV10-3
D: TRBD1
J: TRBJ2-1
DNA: TGTGCCATCAGCACCCCGGGACAGGGATACAATGAGCAGTTCTTC
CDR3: CAISTPGQGYNEQFF

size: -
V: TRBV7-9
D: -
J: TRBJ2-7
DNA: TGTGCCAGCAGCTGGACAGCCGTAGGCGAGCAGTACTTC
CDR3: CASSWTAVGEQYF

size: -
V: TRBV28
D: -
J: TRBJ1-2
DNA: TGTGCCAGCTTCGCGGGGGTGGGACCGCATAACTATGGCTACACCTTC
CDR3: CASFAGVGPHNYGYTF

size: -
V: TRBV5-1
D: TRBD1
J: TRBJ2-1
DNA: TGCGCCAGCAGCTTGGGGGACAGGCTTACCGTTGAGCAGTTCTTC
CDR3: CASSLGDRLTVEQFF

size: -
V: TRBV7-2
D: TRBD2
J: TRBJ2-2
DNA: TGTGCCAGCAGCTTAAACCAGGTGGTAGCGGGAGGGACCGGGGAGCTGTTTTTT
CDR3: CASSLNQVVAGGTGELFF

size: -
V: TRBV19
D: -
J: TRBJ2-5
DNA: TGTGCCAGTAGGAGTGGACACTTGGGAGAGACCCAGTACTTC
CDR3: CASRSGHLGETQYF

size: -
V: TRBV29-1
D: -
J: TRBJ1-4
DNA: TGCAGCGTTGAATGGCGGGGTACAGAAAAACTGTTTTTT
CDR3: CSVEWRGTEKLFF

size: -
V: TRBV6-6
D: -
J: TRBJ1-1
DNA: TGTGCCATCCGGAGGGGTGAGGGCACTGAAGCTTTCTTT
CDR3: CAIRRGEGTEAFF

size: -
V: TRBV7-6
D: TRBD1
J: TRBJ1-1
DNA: TGTGCCAGCAGCTACTCCCCGGGACAGGGCAACACTGAAGCTTTCTTT
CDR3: CASSYSPGQGNTEAFF

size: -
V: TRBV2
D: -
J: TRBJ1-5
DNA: TGTGCCAGCAGTGGGTCCGGGACACGCAATCAGCCCCAGCATTTT
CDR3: CASSGSGTRNQPQHF

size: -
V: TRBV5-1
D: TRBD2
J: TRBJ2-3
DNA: TGCGCCAGCAGCACGGGACTAGCGGGCACAGATACGCAGTATTTT
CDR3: CASSTGLAGTDTQYF

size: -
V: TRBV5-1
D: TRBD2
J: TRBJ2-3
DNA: TGCGCCAGCACCGACACCGGGAGGGGATCCACAGATACGCAGTATTTT
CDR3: CASTDTGRGSTDTQYF

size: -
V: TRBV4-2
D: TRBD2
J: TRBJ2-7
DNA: TGTGCCAGCAGCCAAGTTTGGACCCCGGGACTAGCGGGAGGTGAGGACTACGAGCAGTACTTC
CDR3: CASSQVWTPGLAGGEDYEQYF

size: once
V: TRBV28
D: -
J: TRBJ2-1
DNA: TGTGCCAGCAGACCCGGGACCTCTAATGAGCAGTTCTTC
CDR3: CASRPGTSNEQFF

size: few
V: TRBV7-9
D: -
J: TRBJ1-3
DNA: TGTGCCAGCAGCTTAGCGACGGGAGCTGGAAACACCATATATTTT
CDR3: CASSLATGAGNTIYF

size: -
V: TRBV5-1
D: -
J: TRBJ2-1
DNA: TGCGCCAGCAGTTTTGTGGCGTCGGGGTACAATGAGCAGTTCTTC
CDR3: CASSFVASGYNEQFF

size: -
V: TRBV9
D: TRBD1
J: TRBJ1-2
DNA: TGTGCCAGCAGTGAAGCATTGGGACAGGGGTATGGCTACACCTTC
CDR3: CASSEALGQGYGYTF

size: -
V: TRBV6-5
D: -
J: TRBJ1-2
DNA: TGTGCCAGCAGCGGGACGGTCCTGGGAGGCTACACCTTC
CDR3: CASSGTVLGGYTF

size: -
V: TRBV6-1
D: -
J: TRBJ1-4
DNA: TGTGCCAGCAGTGAAGGTCCCTCCCAGGGTGAAAAACTGTTTTTT
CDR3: CASSEGPSQGEKLFF

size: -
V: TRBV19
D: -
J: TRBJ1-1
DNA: TGTGCCAGTAGTGAGGAGGTTTTATCTGAAGCTTTCTTT
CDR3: CASSEEVLSEAFF

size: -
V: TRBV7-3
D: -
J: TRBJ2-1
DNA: TGTGCCAGCAGCCCCGCGGTGGGGGCTGTGTCCTACAATGAGCAGTTCTTC
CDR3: CASSPAVGAVSYNEQFF

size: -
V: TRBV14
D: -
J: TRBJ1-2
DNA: TGTGCCACCAGACAGGTCCCCTACTATGGCTACACCTTC
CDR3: CATRQVPYYGYTF

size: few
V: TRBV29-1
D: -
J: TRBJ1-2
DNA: TGCAGCGTTGACGCCTATGGCTACACCTTC
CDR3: CSVDAYGYTF

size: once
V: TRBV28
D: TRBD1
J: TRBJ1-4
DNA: TGTGCCAGCAGTCCGGACAGATTGGGACAGGGGAGGTCGTATGAAAAACTGTTTTTT
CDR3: CASSPDRLGQGRSYEKLFF

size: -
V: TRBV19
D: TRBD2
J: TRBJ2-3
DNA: TGTGCCAGTAGTTCCAGCGGGAGGACAGATACGCAGTATTTT
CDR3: CASSSSGRTDTQYF

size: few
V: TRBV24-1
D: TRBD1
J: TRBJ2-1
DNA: TGTGCCACCAGTGATCCCTCGGGACAGGCCTACAATGAGCAGTTCTTC
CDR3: CATSDPSGQAYNEQFF

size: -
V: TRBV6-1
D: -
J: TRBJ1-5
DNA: TGTGCCAGCAGTGAAGCGGACGGTAACAATCAGCCCCAGCATTTT
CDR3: CASSEADGNNQPQHF

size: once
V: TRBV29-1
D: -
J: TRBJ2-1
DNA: TGCAGCGTGCGGGGCTCCTACAATGAGCAGTTCTTC
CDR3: CSVRGSYNEQFF

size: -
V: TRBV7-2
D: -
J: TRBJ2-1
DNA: TGTGCCAGCACTTTTAGCGGTTCTAGCTCCTACAATGAGCAGTTCTTC
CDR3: CASTFSGSSSYNEQFF